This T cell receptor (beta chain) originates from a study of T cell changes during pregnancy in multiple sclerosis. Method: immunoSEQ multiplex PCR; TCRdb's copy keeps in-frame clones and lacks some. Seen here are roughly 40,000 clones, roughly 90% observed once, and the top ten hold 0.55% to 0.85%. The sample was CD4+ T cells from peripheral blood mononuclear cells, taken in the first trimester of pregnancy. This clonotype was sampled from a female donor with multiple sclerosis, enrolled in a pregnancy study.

The CDR3: CAWSLASNTEAFF. The CDR3, as DNA: TGTGCCTGGAGCTTAGCGTCGAACACTGAAGCTTTCTTT. The rearrangement joins TRBV30 to TRBJ1-1; D ambiguous. This CDR3 contains 13 residues. CDR1 and CDR2 from the germline V gene are GTSNPN and SVGIG (reference sequence). V lost 3 bases and J 1 base, leaving 9 bases between the germline ends. Using reference TRBV30 and TRBJ1-1 for the parts outside the CDR3, the full variable domain is SQTIHQWPATLVQPVGSPLSLECTVEGTSNPNLYWYRQAAGRGLQLLFYSVGIGQISSEVPQNLSASRPQDRQFILSSKKLLLSDSGFYLCAWSLASNTEAFFGQGTRLTVV.